What follows are 31 T cell receptor beta chains derived from one specimen sequenced in a study of human T cells and chemical hapten exposure. The sample's time point: patch test 2, 6 weeks after DPC sensitization. Indicated treatment: therapeutic diphenylcyclopropenone sensitization with weekly scalp DPC. A single record per CDR3 protein comes from TCRdb applying MiXCR to the RACE reads. The sample lists some 350,000 distinct CDR3 sequences, about 6% occurring once. The sample was whole blood, taken in connection with sensitization to the hapten diphenylcyclopropenone (DPC). These receptors all come from a young woman with alopecia areata. Some clones in this sample may be carry-over from other donors' samples.

The CDR3 loop is CAIGEAPTPGELFF. DNA for the CDR3: TGTGCCATCGGGGAGGCCCCCACTCCCGGGGAGCTGTTTTTT. J is TRBJ2-2 and V is TRBV10-3, with D possibly being TRBD2 (6 bases). V was trimmed by 8 bases and J by 6 bases, leaving 16 bases between them. In germline, CDR1 is ENHRY, CDR2 SYGVKD. The CDR3 has 14 residues.

This clonotype occurred many times. The gene calls are TRBV7-3 and TRBJ2-1; the D is unclear. Per germline, CDR1 SGHTA and CDR2 FQGTGA. Deletions cut 1 base from V and 4 bases from J, with 11 bases between. The CDR3 spans 15 residues. CDR3 DNA sequence: TGTGCCAGCAGCTTAAGGGATCCGCCTTACAATGAGCAGTTCTTC. It is translated as CASSLRDPPYNEQFF.

The V and J genes are TRBV28 and TRBJ2-7, with D perhaps matching TRBD2 (6 bases). This CDR3 spans 14 amino acids. Per the germline V gene, CDR1 is MDHEN and CDR2 is SYDVKM. Trimming took off 3 bases at V and 7 bases at J, with 16 bases between the two ends. The CDR3 loop reads CASSFGGPSREQYF. Written as DNA, the CDR3 is TGTGCCAGCAGTTTCGGGGGTCCATCGAGGGAGCAGTACTTC. The variable domain in full, with the rest retrieved from reference TRBV28 and TRBJ2-7, is DVKVTQSSRYLVKRTGEKVFLECVQDMDHENMFWYRQDPGLGLRLIYFSYDVKMKEKGDIPEGYSVSREKKERFSLILESASTNQTSMYLCASSFGGPSREQYFGPGTRLTVT.

This clonotype was observed at least ten times. V usage is TRBV4-3 and J usage is TRBJ1-6; 7 nucleotides align to TRBD1. With V trimmed by 4 bases and J by 4 bases, 7 bases remained unmatched. The CDR3 has 16 residues. Germline values: CDR1 LGHNA, CDR2 YSLEER. The CDR3 nucleotides read TGCGCCAGCAGCCTTTACCCGGGACAGTATAATTCACCCCTCCACTTT. This translates into CASSLYPGQYNSPLHF.

A few counts support this clonotype. The genes are TRBV7-9 and TRBJ1-1; TRBD1 is a possible D gene (5 bases). V lost 4 bases to trimming and J lost 0 bases, with 15 bases between them. Per the germline V gene, CDR1 is SEHNR and CDR2 is FQNEAQ (reference sequence). The CDR3 sequence is 16 residues long. The CDR3 loop is CASSSLRTGLNTEAFF. The CDR3 nucleotides are TGTGCCAGCAGCTCACTCCGGACGGGACTGAACACTGAAGCTTTCTTT.

J is TRBJ1-1 and V is TRBV13, with D hard to call. Between the trimmed V and J ends, which lost 3 bases and 0 bases, there was a span of 17 bases. Germline assignment: CDR1 PRHDT and CDR2 FYEKMQ (reference sequence). CDR3 length: 17 residues. CDR3 coding DNA: TGTGCCAGCAGCTTCCCTCAACACAGCGGGGTGAACACTGAAGCTTTCTTT. It codes for CASSFPQHSGVNTEAFF.

V is TRBV4-3 and J is TRBJ1-3, with D possibly TRBD1 on 5 matching bases. The length of the CDR3 is 16 residues. Looked up from germline, CDR1 is LGHNA and CDR2 is YSLEER. V lost 0 bases and J 3 bases, leaving 12 bases between the germline ends. The CDR3 here is CASSQDAGSIGNTIYF. CDR3 in DNA: TGCGCCAGCAGCCAAGATGCAGGGTCAATTGGAAACACCATATATTTT.

This clonotype was seen a handful of times. The rearrangement joins TRBV4-1 to TRBJ2-7; 7 bases line up with TRBD2. The ends lost 6 bases at V and 4 bases at J; junction bases unmatched: 12. CDR3 length: 15 residues. The V gene's germline CDR1 is MGHRA and CDR2 YSYEKL. Written as DNA, the CDR3 is TGCGCCAGCAGAGCCATTGGGGGGGGTAGGTACGAGCAGTACTTC. It codes for CASRAIGGGRYEQYF.

Only a few counts were recorded for this clonotype. CDR3 nucleotides: TGTGCCAGCAGTATTAGCGGGGGCACTAATGAGCAGTTCTTC. Its protein is CASSISGGTNEQFF. The V call is TRBV28, the J call TRBJ2-1, with 9 bases fitting TRBD2. The germline gives CDR1 MDHEN, CDR2 SYDVKM. CDR3 length: 14 residues. V lost 5 bases, J lost 7 bases, and 6 bases stayed unmatched. The full variable domain, in which reference TRBV28 and TRBJ2-1 provide the parts outside the CDR3, is DVKVTQSSRYLVKRTGEKVFLECVQDMDHENMFWYRQDPGLGLRLIYFSYDVKMKEKGDIPEGYSVSREKKERFSLILESASTNQTSMYLCASSISGGTNEQFFGPGTRLTVL.

The V and J genes are TRBV15 and TRBJ1-1, with D tentatively TRBD1 (5 bases). The CDR3 spans 14 residues. Germline CDR1 and CDR2: LNHNV and YYDKDF (reference sequence). Trimming left V 0 bases short and J 10 bases short, with 15 bases between. Here the CDR3 reads CATSRDLTQRGAFF. The DNA of the CDR3 is TGTGCCACCAGCAGAGATCTGACACAGAGGGGAGCTTTCTTT.

This clonotype was picked up a small number of times. This chain connects TRBV6-6 to TRBJ1-1; D is ambiguous. This CDR3 has 16 amino acids. The germline CDR1 and CDR2 sequences are MNHNY and SVGAGI (reference sequence). With 0 bases removed from V and 1 base from J, the gap between germline ends came to 12 bases. This CDR3 is CASSYSIRSRNTEAFF. Written as DNA, the CDR3 is TGTGCCAGCAGTTACTCGATCCGTTCCCGGAACACTGAAGCTTTCTTT.

This clonotype was seen more than once but under ten times. The chain carries TRBV28 and TRBJ2-7; no clear D. In germline, CDR1 is MDHEN, CDR2 SYDVKM. This CDR3 is built from 13 residues. The germline V and J ends were trimmed by 8 bases and 3 bases, with 14 bases remaining between them. CDR3 loop: CASESRVVYEQYF. CDR3 in DNA: TGTGCCAGCGAGAGTAGGGTTGTCTACGAGCAGTACTTC. The full variable domain, in which reference TRBV28 and TRBJ2-7 provide the parts outside the CDR3, is DVKVTQSSRYLVKRTGEKVFLECVQDMDHENMFWYRQDPGLGLRLIYFSYDVKMKEKGDIPEGYSVSREKKERFSLILESASTNQTSMYLCASESRVVYEQYFGPGTRLTVT.

V and J are TRBV11-2 and TRBJ1-2; 8 nucleotides match TRBD1. After removal of 2 bases from V and 8 bases from J, the junction contained 7 bases not matched to a gene. The CDR3 extends over 14 amino acids. Germline V gene sequence: CDR1 SGHAT, CDR2 FQNNGV. CDR3 loop: CASSLSTGERGYTF. The CDR3 coding sequence is TGTGCCAGCAGCTTATCGACAGGGGAGAGAGGCTACACCTTC.

V is TRBV6-5 and J is TRBJ1-1; 9 nucleotides line up with TRBD1. The CDR3 extends over 15 amino acids. Per the germline V gene, CDR1 is MNHEY and CDR2 is SVGAGI. V shed 5 bases and J 3 bases; nucleotides not matched to a gene: 7. The CDR3 protein is CASSAPGQGHTEAFF. For the CDR3, the DNA is TGTGCCAGCAGTGCTCCGGGACAGGGCCACACTGAAGCTTTCTTT.

CDR3 protein: CASILSGGGTDTQYF. CDR3 nucleotide sequence: TGTGCCAGCATCCTTAGCGGGGGAGGCACAGATACGCAGTATTTT. The V and J genes are TRBV28 and TRBJ2-3; 9 nucleotides match TRBD2. The CDR3 extends over 15 amino acids. After removal of 7 bases from V and 1 base from J, the junction contained 6 bases not matched to a gene. CDR1 is MDHEN, CDR2 SYDVKM, per germline.

This clonotype was seen only a few times. This chain joins TRBV7-2 and TRBJ1-1; D gene uncertain. Germline lookup yields CDR1 SGHTA and CDR2 FQGNSA. The germline V and J ends were trimmed by 4 bases and 3 bases, with 6 bases remaining between them. The CDR3 is 12 residues long. The CDR3 bases are TGTGCCAGCAGCTACGACCACACTGAAGCTTTCTTT. Translated, it gives CASSYDHTEAFF.

The chain employs TRBV10-3 and TRBJ2-7; 9 nucleotides match TRBD1. The ends lost 3 bases at V and 1 base at J; junction bases unmatched: 4. The CDR3 spans 15 residues. Per the germline V gene, CDR1 is ENHRY and CDR2 is SYGVKD. The CDR3 region is CAISETGGVSYEQYF. The CDR3 coding sequence is TGTGCCATCAGTGAAACAGGGGGCGTTTCCTACGAGCAGTACTTC.

This clonotype was detected many times. This chain joins TRBV29-1 and TRBJ1-4; D is uncertain. CDR3 length: 11 residues. CDR1 SQVTM and CDR2 ANQGSEA come from the germline V gene. V lost 7 bases and J lost 6, with 9 bases in between. In DNA, the CDR3 is TGCAGCGGAGGGAGGGATGAAAAACTGTTTTTT. Translated, it gives CSGGRDEKLFF. The full variable domain, its missing parts supplied by reference TRBV29-1 and TRBJ1-4, is SAVISQKPSRDICQRGTSLTIQCQVDSQVTMMFWYRQQPGQSLTLIATANQGSEATYESGFVIDKFPISRPNLTFSTLTVSNMSPEDSSIYLCSGGRDEKLFFGSGTQLSVL.

This clonotype was seen only a few times. This chain uses TRBV6-2 or TRBV6-3 with TRBJ1-3; D might be TRBD1 (6 bases). Trimming took 6 bases from V and 2 from J, leaving 14 bases between them. The CDR3 spans 15 residues. Germline assignment: CDR1 MNHEY and CDR2 SVGEGT. CDR3 nucleotide sequence: TGTGCCAGCAGAAGAGGACAGAGGCCTGGAAACACCATATATTTT. This gives the protein CASRRGQRPGNTIYF.

The chain combines TRBV6-2 or TRBV6-3 with TRBJ1-1; 7 bases match TRBD1. CDR1 and CDR2 from the germline V gene are MNHEY and SVGEGT. The trim removed 5 bases at V and 0 bases at J, leaving 3 bases unmatched. This CDR3 is built from 14 residues. The CDR3 DNA reads as TGTGCCAGCAGTAGAGGGGGCTTGAACACTGAAGCTTTCTTT. This sequence encodes CASSRGGLNTEAFF.

This clonotype was counted ten times or more. This chain links TRBV11-2 with TRBJ1-1, with D possibly being TRBD1 (6 bases). This CDR3 has 16 amino acids. The V and J ends lost 1 base and 5 bases respectively, with 17 bases between them. Per the germline V gene, CDR1 is SGHAT and CDR2 is FQNNGV. The CDR3 loop reads CASSLAEGGEVTEAFF. DNA for the CDR3: TGTGCCAGCAGCTTAGCAGAAGGGGGTGAGGTGACTGAAGCTTTCTTT.

This clonotype was seen a handful of times. J is TRBJ2-7 and V is TRBV27, with D perhaps TRBD2 (5 bases). Germline lookup yields CDR1 MNHEY and CDR2 SMNVEV (reference sequence). The CDR3 is 13 residues long. V shed 4 bases and J shed 7 bases, with 14 bases lying between them. The DNA for the CDR3 is TGTGCCAGCAGTTCCCGGCTAGCTGGGGAGCAGTACTTC. Amino acids: CASSSRLAGEQYF.

This chain links TRBV25-1 with TRBJ2-2; D remains unclear. The V end was cut by 0 bases, the J end by 4 bases, with 9 bases between. Germline V lookup: CDR1 MGHDK, CDR2 SYGVNS. The CDR3 has 15 residues. The CDR3 DNA is TGTGCCAGCAGTGAATACTCCCGCGGCACCGGGGAGCTGTTTTTT. Translating it yields CASSEYSRGTGELFF.

This sequence joins TRBV20-1 and TRBJ2-1; 11 bases agree with TRBD2. Germline V CDR1 and CDR2: DFQATT, SNEGSKA (reference sequence). The trim removed 5 bases at V and 2 bases at J, leaving 5 bases unmatched. The CDR3 runs to 15 residues. CDR3 nucleotide sequence: TGCAGTGCTTCGGATAGCGGGGGGGCCTACAATGAGCAGTTCTTC. It specifies CSASDSGGAYNEQFF.

This clonotype was counted at least ten times. This chain connects TRBV13 to TRBJ1-6; D unclear. This CDR3 is 13 amino acids long. V was shortened by 5 bases and J by 2 bases, with 4 bases between the two germline ends. CDR1 and CDR2 from the germline V gene are PRHDT and FYEKMQ (reference sequence). The CDR3 nucleotides are TGTGCCAGCAGCCGGGCCTATAATTCACCCCTCCACTTT. Translated: CASSRAYNSPLHF.

This clonotype was counted at least ten times. CDR3 DNA sequence: TGTGCCAGCAGCCAAGACGAGGGATCTACTAGCGGGGTAATTGGCGGGGAGCTGTTTTTT. Encoded protein: CASSQDEGSTSGVIGGELFF. The chain joins TRBV4-2 to TRBJ2-2; TRBD2 agrees at 10 bases. The CDR3 length is 20 residues. The germline V gene encodes CDR1 LGHNA and CDR2 YNFKEQ. Losses at the gene ends were 0 bases for V and 7 bases for J; bases not matched to a gene: 17.

This clonotype was seen many times. The chain combines TRBV9 with TRBJ2-7; 9 nucleotides line up with TRBD1. The trim removed 4 bases at V and 0 bases at J, leaving 5 bases unmatched. This CDR3 spans 15 amino acids. Germline V gene lookup returns CDR1 SGDLS and CDR2 YYNGEE. This CDR3 reads CASSLGQGSSYEQYF. CDR3 sequence (DNA): TGTGCCAGCAGCTTGGGACAGGGAAGCTCCTACGAGCAGTACTTC.

V usage is TRBV5-1 and J usage is TRBJ2-5, with D maybe TRBD2 (6 bases). Germline V gene lookup returns CDR1 SGHRS and CDR2 YFSETQ. There are 14 residues in the CDR3. Deletions cut 3 bases from V and 2 bases from J, with 11 bases between. The DNA for the CDR3 is TGCGCCAGCAGCTCCGGGACTCCACAAGAGACCCAGTACTTC. It specifies CASSSGTPQETQYF. The whole variable domain, remainder taken from reference TRBV5-1 and TRBJ2-5, is KAGVTQTPRYLIKTRGQQVTLSCSPISGHRSVSWYQQTPGQGLQFLFEYFSETQRNKGNFPGRFSGRQFSNSRSEMNVSTLELGDSALYLCASSSGTPQETQYFGPGTRLLVL.

The CDR3 is CASSPRWGETQYF. The CDR3 bases are TGTGCCAGCAGCCCGAGGTGGGGAGAGACCCAGTACTTC. The chain links TRBV7-2 to TRBJ2-5, with D uncertain. The CDR3 consists of 13 residues. Germline V gene sequence: CDR1 SGHTA, CDR2 FQGNSA. V lost 5 bases to trimming and J lost 4 bases, with 11 bases between them.

This clonotype was seen repeatedly, ten times or more. V and J are TRBV28 and TRBJ2-3; 10 nucleotides line up with TRBD2. The J segment lost 1 base and the V segment lost 9 bases, leaving 1 base of the junction unmatched. CDR1 is MDHEN, CDR2 SYDVKM, per germline. The CDR3 sequence is 13 residues long. This CDR3 reads CASLAGGTDTQYF. The CDR3, as DNA: TGTGCCAGTCTAGCGGGGGGCACAGATACGCAGTATTTT.

This clonotype showed up just a few times. The gene calls are TRBV12-3 or TRBV12-4 and TRBJ2-3; D unresolved. The CDR3 length is 11 residues. Trimming took 8 bases from V and 5 from J, leaving 8 bases between them. The CDR3 protein is CASRLRDTQYF. In DNA, the CDR3 is TGTGCCAGCCGCCTCCGAGATACGCAGTATTTT.